Listed below are T cell receptor beta chains from one sample, sequenced in a study of cytomegalovirus exposure and HLA in healthy donors. Only in-frame clones appear in the TCRdb table, and some are missing; sequencing was by immunoSEQ multiplex PCR. The repertoire holds roughly 200,000 clones, more than 65% seen once, with about 1.7% in the top ten. Sequencing used PBMCs. The source of these receptors is a man in his fifties or sixties in good health and CMV-seronegative. Each CDR3 is given with its conserved first and last residue. D genes are given only for firm matches. The listing skips clone size in some rows; elsewhere it reads once, few, many or a size class.

CDR3aa	CDR3nt	abundance	v_gene	j_gene	d_gene
CASSLSGTSGSTEEQYF	TGTGCCAGTAGCCTTTCGGGGACTAGCGGGAGTACGGAAGAGCAGTACTTC	few	TRBV19	TRBJ2-7	TRBD2
CSVAGSGGNQETQYF	TGCAGCGTTGCGGGTAGCGGGGGGAACCAAGAGACCCAGTACTTC	few	TRBV29-1	TRBJ2-5	TRBD2
CASRLLAGYEQYF	TGTGCCAGCAGACTACTAGCGGGATACGAGCAGTACTTC	NA	TRBV2	TRBJ2-7	TRBD2
CASSPGTSGYNEQFF	TGTGCCAGCAGCCCGGGGACTAGCGGATACAATGAGCAGTTCTTC	NA	TRBV7-9	TRBJ2-1	TRBD2
CASSSTDTYNEQFF	TGCGCCAGCAGCTCGACAGATACCTACAATGAGCAGTTCTTC	NA	TRBV5-1	TRBJ2-1	NA
CASSQDPQGQRNEQFF	TGCGCCAGCAGCCAAGATCCCCAGGGACAACGGAATGAGCAGTTCTTC	NA	TRBV4-1	TRBJ2-1	NA
CASSERTSSAAKNIQYF	TGTGCCAGCAGTGAAAGGACTAGCAGTGCGGCCAAAAACATTCAGTACTTC	once	TRBV6-1	TRBJ2-4	TRBD2
CASSSGQGIVNEQFF	TGTGCCAGCAGTTCGGGACAGGGAATAGTGAATGAGCAGTTCTTC	NA	TRBV6-5	TRBJ2-1	TRBD1
CASSFLAASGHSYNEQFF	TGTGCCAGCAGTTTTCTAGCGGCTAGCGGGCACTCCTACAATGAGCAGTTCTTC	NA	TRBV27	TRBJ2-1	TRBD2
CASTAGASNQPQHF	TGTGCCAGCACAGCCGGAGCTAGCAATCAGCCCCAGCATTTT	NA	TRBV28	TRBJ1-5	NA
CAWTRTENSPLHF	TGTGCCTGGACGAGGACAGAAAATTCACCCCTCCACTTT	NA	TRBV30	TRBJ1-6	NA
CASSVGQGRSYTF	TGTGCCAGCAGTGTCGGACAGGGGAGAAGCTACACCTTC	NA	TRBV6-5	TRBJ1-2	TRBD1
CASSLLIGTGAEKLFF	TGTGCCAGCAGTTTACTTATCGGGACAGGGGCCGAAAAACTGTTTTTT	NA	TRBV28	TRBJ1-4	TRBD1
CASSLPGQGARGTEAFF	TGTGCCAGCAGCTTACCGGGACAGGGGGCTCGGGGCACTGAAGCTTTCTTT	NA	TRBV5-4	TRBJ1-1	TRBD1
CASARTGRDEKLFF	TGTGCCAGCGCCCGGACAGGGAGGGATGAAAAACTGTTTTTT	NA	TRBV6-6	TRBJ1-4	TRBD1
CASSRDRNNSPLHF	TGTGCCAGCAGCCGGGACAGAAATAATTCACCCCTCCACTTT	NA	TRBV5-4	TRBJ1-6	TRBD1
CASSIGRGITYEQYF	TGTGCCAGCAGCATAGGTCGGGGGATCACCTACGAGCAGTACTTC	few	TRBV7-6	TRBJ2-7	NA
CASSPYSGTGVNEQYF	TGTGCCAGCAGCCCGTATAGCGGGACAGGGGTCAACGAGCAGTACTTC	NA	TRBV7-9	TRBJ2-7	TRBD1
CASSKDFPHEQFF	TGTGCCAGCAGCAAGGACTTTCCACATGAGCAGTTCTTC	few	TRBV21-1	TRBJ2-1	NA
CASSIGTSGTGELFF	TGTGCCAGCAGCATCGGGACTAGCGGGACCGGGGAGCTGTTTTTT	NA	TRBV7-3	TRBJ2-2	TRBD2
CSVGTGNEKLFF	TGCAGCGTTGGGACAGGGAATGAAAAACTGTTTTTT	NA	TRBV29-1	TRBJ1-4	TRBD1
CASSPLLAGVPNEQFF	TGTGCCAGCAGCCCCTTACTAGCGGGAGTACCTAATGAGCAGTTCTTC	NA	TRBV4-2	TRBJ2-1	TRBD2
CASSEGLASDTQYF	TGTGCCAGCAGTGAAGGACTAGCTTCTGATACGCAGTATTTT	NA	TRBV6-1	TRBJ2-3	TRBD2
CASSERQRFGAFF	TGTGCCAGCAGTGAAAGGCAGCGGTTCGGAGCTTTCTTT	NA	TRBV6-1	TRBJ1-1	NA
CANLGQGPYEQYF	TGTGCCAACCTGGGACAGGGGCCCTACGAGCAGTACTTC	NA	TRBV2	TRBJ2-7	TRBD1
CSVRHIEAFF	TGCAGTGTGAGGCACATTGAAGCTTTCTTT	NA	TRBV20-1	TRBJ1-1	NA
CASSYPQQGQNYGYTF	TGTGCCAGCAGTTACCCGCAACAAGGACAAAACTATGGCTACACCTTC	once	TRBV6-6	TRBJ1-2	NA
CASSFLRDSEKLFF	TGTGCCAGCAGTTTTCTCCGGGACAGCGAAAAACTGTTTTTT	NA	TRBV25-1	TRBJ1-4	TRBD1
CASSQDTQVINYGYTF	TGCGCCAGCAGCCAAGATACCCAGGTGATTAACTATGGCTACACCTTC	NA	TRBV4-1	TRBJ1-2	NA
CASTGLAGVNEQFF	TGTGCCAGCACCGGACTAGCGGGAGTCAATGAGCAGTTCTTC	NA	TRBV2	TRBJ2-1	TRBD2
CASIEGDSKDTQYF	TGTGCCAGCATAGAGGGGGACAGCAAAGATACGCAGTATTTT	NA	TRBV6-5	TRBJ2-3	TRBD1
CASSPSPTGDEQYF	TGTGCCAGCAGTCCCTCCCCGACAGGGGACGAGCAGTACTTC	NA	TRBV28	TRBJ2-7	TRBD1
CASSLPTGDNEQFF	TGTGCCAGCAGCTTGCCTACGGGGGACAATGAGCAGTTCTTC	NA	TRBV11-2	TRBJ2-1	NA
CASSSGLAGYNEQFF	TGTGCCAGCAGCTCGGGACTAGCGGGATACAATGAGCAGTTCTTC	NA	TRBV13	TRBJ2-1	TRBD2
CASSFQGLNTEAFF	TGTGCCAGCAGTTTTCAGGGGCTGAACACTGAAGCTTTCTTT	NA	TRBV27	TRBJ1-1	NA
CASSIGLRGLYNEQFF	TGTGCCAGTAGTATAGGTCTAAGGGGTCTCTACAATGAGCAGTTCTTC	NA	TRBV19	TRBJ2-1	NA
CASSEILRDEQFF	TGTGCCAGCAGTGAAATCCTGCGTGATGAGCAGTTCTTC	NA	TRBV2	TRBJ2-1	NA
CAISEPTGVSEQYF	TGTGCCATCAGTGAGCCCACAGGGGTAAGCGAGCAGTACTTC	few	TRBV10-3	TRBJ2-7	TRBD1
CASNVRTDTQYF	TGTGCCAGCAACGTCAGAACAGATACGCAGTATTTT	NA	TRBV2	TRBJ2-3	NA
CASRGSGRGETQYF	TGTGCCAGCAGGGGTAGCGGGAGAGGAGAGACCCAGTACTTC	NA	TRBV6-1	TRBJ2-5	TRBD2
CASSIALSGYTF	TGTGCCAGTAGTATAGCATTGAGTGGCTACACCTTC	NA	TRBV19	TRBJ1-2	NA
CASSLRGVLTDTQYF	TGTGCCAGCAGTTTACGGGGGGTCTTGACAGATACGCAGTATTTT	NA	TRBV28	TRBJ2-3	TRBD2
CASSSTGGRAEKQYF	TGTGCCAGCAGTTCCACAGGGGGGCGAGCAGAGAAGCAGTACTTC	NA	TRBV28	TRBJ2-7	TRBD1
CASSDQGKGGELFF	TGTGCCAGCAGCGATCAGGGGAAGGGAGGGGAGCTGTTTTTT	few	TRBV7-9	TRBJ2-2	NA
CASSPQLTEAGELFF	TGTGCCAGCAGTCCCCAGTTGACAGAGGCCGGGGAGCTGTTTTTT	NA	TRBV28	TRBJ2-2	NA
CAWDRLAGYNEQFF	TGTGCCTGGGACCGACTAGCGGGCTACAATGAGCAGTTCTTC	NA	TRBV30	TRBJ2-1	TRBD2
CASSEAGGGVQETQYF	TGTGCCAGCAGTGAAGCAGGCGGGGGGGTCCAAGAGACCCAGTACTTC	NA	TRBV6-1	TRBJ2-5	TRBD2
CASSLGGSNYGYTF	TGTGCCAGCAGTTTAGGCGGCTCAAACTATGGCTACACCTTC	NA	TRBV28	TRBJ1-2	NA
CASSVGGSGRKTGELFF	TGTGCCAGCAGCGTAGGGGGTAGCGGGAGGAAAACCGGGGAGCTGTTTTTT	NA	TRBV9	TRBJ2-2	TRBD2
CASSLGTSGLYNEQFF	TGTGCCAGCAGTCTCGGGACTAGCGGACTCTACAATGAGCAGTTCTTC	NA	TRBV2	TRBJ2-1	TRBD2
CASSQGTGGFNGYTF	TGCGCCAGCAGCCAAGGGACAGGGGGGTTTAACGGCTACACCTTC	NA	TRBV4-1	TRBJ1-2	TRBD1
CASSSSTGLAETQYF	NA	NA	TRBV6-6	TRBJ2-5	NA
CASSFRGRVDTQYF	TGTGCCAGCAGTTTCCGTGGGAGGGTAGATACGCAGTATTTT	NA	TRBV28	TRBJ2-3	TRBD2
CAISEPGLAGGTDTQYF	TGTGCCATCAGTGAGCCGGGACTAGCGGGAGGCACAGATACGCAGTATTTT	NA	TRBV10-3	TRBJ2-3	TRBD2
CASSDYGGGNQPQHF	TGTGCCAGCAGTGATTACGGAGGCGGCAATCAGCCCCAGCATTTT	NA	TRBV2	TRBJ1-5	NA
CASSLRGGYPERDEQFF	TGTGCCAGCAGCTTAAGGGGGGGTTATCCTGAGAGGGATGAGCAGTTCTTC	NA	TRBV7-6	TRBJ2-1	NA
CASIPLAGGPNEQFF	TGTGCCAGCATCCCTCTAGCGGGAGGGCCCAATGAGCAGTTCTTC	NA	TRBV27	TRBJ2-1	TRBD2
CASNPGGLGSYGYTF	TGTGCCAGCAACCCGGGGGGCTTGGGTTCCTATGGCTACACCTTC	once	TRBV6-5	TRBJ1-2	NA